What follows are 30 T cell receptor beta chains derived from one specimen sequenced in a study of CD8+CD57+ T cells in acquired aplastic anemia (dated by TCRdb to 2016 to 2018). Data came from an Illumina HiSeq 2000. Genomic DNA was used as template for profiling of TCR beta VDJ combinations and CDR3 sequences. The public sequencing data were trimmed at Q25 with fastp and processed into clonotypes with MiXCR by TCRdb, which kept only in-frame beta chains. Entries that share a CDR3 protein sequence are merged under the most common genes and DNA. The sample has roughly 500,000 distinct CDR3 sequences on record, around 32% of them singletons. The top ten clones comprise nearly 0.85% of the sample. The patients picked for sequencing were ones in whom flow cytometry had shown an expansion of CD8+CD57+ cells. The sample comprised sorted CD4+, CD8+, or CD8+CD57+ T cells (not recorded which) from PBMCs. The receptors derive from a human donor with aplastic anemia.

This clonotype was counted at least ten times. The chain couples TRBV2 to TRBJ1-2; no reliable D call. V dropped 2 bases and J dropped 4 bases, with 11 bases sitting between them. This CDR3 is built from 14 residues. CDR1 is SNHLY, CDR2 FYNNEI, per germline. The CDR3: CASSEFQVIYGYTF. The CDR3 nucleotides are TGTGCCAGCAGTGAATTTCAGGTCATCTATGGCTACACCTTC.

The chain employs TRBV11-2 and TRBJ2-7; D possibly uses TRBD1 or TRBD2 (5 bases each). Germline V CDR1 and CDR2: SGHAT, FQNNGV. V was trimmed by 2 bases and J by 4 bases, leaving 12 bases between them. The CDR3 loop spans 14 amino acids. CDR3 DNA: TGTGCCAGCAGCTTATCAGGGAGATTTTACGAGCAGTACTTC. Its protein product is CASSLSGRFYEQYF.

On this clonotype: One end of the junction is discordant with germline, which a read error may explain. The chain has TRBV19 and TRBJ1-2; 9 nucleotides line up with TRBD1. The CDR3 totals 15 residues. Germline V gene sequence: CDR1 LNHDA, CDR2 SQIVND (reference sequence). CDR3 sequence (DNA): TGTACCAGTAGTAACAGGGGGCGCAGAGAGAATGGCCACACCTTC. Amino acid sequence: CTSSNRGRRENGHTF.

Here the CDR3 reads CASRTDRVSMNTEAFF. CDR3 DNA sequence: TGTGCCAGCAGAACGGATAGGGTTTCCATGAACACTGAAGCTTTCTTT. The chain uses TRBV10-3 and TRBJ1-1; no definite D call. Germline V gives CDR1 ENHRY, CDR2 SYGVKD. CDR3 length: 16 amino acids. V lost 10 bases and J 0 bases, leaving 21 bases between the germline ends.

Turning to this clonotype: One base away lies a much larger clone, so this may be a sequencing read error. Because the CDR3 is missing its conserved closing phenylalanine or tryptophan, this is likely a read error. The chain combines TRBV2 with TRBJ2-1, with D possibly being TRBD2 (5 bases). The CDR3 contains 13 residues. Per the germline V gene, CDR1 is SNHLY and CDR2 is FYNNEI. V lost 4 bases and J lost 4, with 8 bases in between. The CDR3 loop is CASSVGGYNEQFL. DNA of the CDR3: TGTGCCAGCAGTGTAGGAGGTTACAATGAGCAGTTCCTC.

CDR3 nucleotides: TGTGCCAGCAGTTACCCGAGGACAGGGTTTACCAATTCACCCCTCCACTTT. Translated: CASSYPRTGFTNSPLHF. The rearrangement links TRBV6-2 or TRBV6-3 to TRBJ1-6; TRBD1 matches at 8 bases. CDR3 size: 17 residues. Per the germline V gene, CDR1 is MNHEY and CDR2 is SVGEGT. After removal of 2 bases from V and 7 bases from J, the junction contained 10 bases not matched to a gene.

This clonotype was observed at least ten times. The V call is TRBV4-2, the J call TRBJ2-7; D is possibly TRBD2 (6 bases). The CDR3 is made up of 13 amino acids. The germline gives CDR1 LGHNA, CDR2 YNFKEQ. Between the trimmed V and J ends, which lost 4 bases and 7 bases, there was a span of 14 bases. CDR3 coding DNA: TGTGCCAGCAGCCGGGGACTCGGCGTTGAGCAGTACTTC. As protein: CASSRGLGVEQYF.

The chain is built from TRBV6-2 or TRBV6-3 and TRBJ1-1; D is uncertain. The germline V gene encodes CDR1 MNHEY and CDR2 SVGEGT. CDR3 length equals 13 residues. Trimming shortened V by 4 bases and J by 4 bases, and 10 bases separated the two germline ends. The CDR3 sequence is CASSWTVGTEAFF. Written as DNA, the CDR3 is TGTGCCAGCAGTTGGACGGTTGGCACTGAAGCTTTCTTT.

This clonotype was recorded many times. The V and J genes are TRBV19 and TRBJ1-5; D call uncertain. CDR3 length: 12 amino acids. The germline V and J ends were trimmed by 5 bases and 5 bases, with 7 bases remaining between them. CDR1 and CDR2 (germline): LNHDA, SQIVND (reference sequence). CDR3 loop: CASSSVDQPQHF. The CDR3 region has the DNA TGTGCCAGTAGTTCAGTAGATCAGCCCCAGCATTTT.

This clonotype was picked up many times. The rearrangement uses TRBV19 and TRBJ2-7; 10 nucleotides match TRBD1. With 6 bases clipped from V and 5 bases from J, the junction kept 10 bases outside the gene matches. This CDR3 is built from 15 residues. Germline V lookup: CDR1 LNHDA, CDR2 SQIVND (reference sequence). CDR3 DNA sequence: TGTGCCAGTAGGAAGGCCCCGACAGGGGGCAACGAGCAGTACTTC. It encodes CASRKAPTGGNEQYF.

This clonotype was found a few times. The chain combines TRBV2 with TRBJ2-1; tentatively, D is TRBD2 (5 bases). The V end was cut by 5 bases, the J end by 6 bases, with 17 bases between. From germline, CDR1 is SNHLY and CDR2 FYNNEI. The CDR3 runs 15 residues. The CDR3 sequence: CASSSYGRGTNEQFF. CDR3 DNA sequence: TGTGCCAGCAGTTCGTATGGACGGGGTACCAATGAGCAGTTCTTC.

CDR3 protein: CASSLLGGAHEQYF. The CDR3 nucleotides are TGTGCCAGCAGTTTACTAGGGGGAGCCCACGAGCAGTACTTC. V and J are TRBV12-3 or TRBV12-4 and TRBJ2-7; TRBD1 might be the D (6 bases). There are 14 residues in the CDR3. V was shortened by 2 bases and J by 5 bases, with 13 bases between the two germline ends.

In this sample, this clonotype turned up a few times. The gene calls are TRBV28 and TRBJ2-7; D might be TRBD1 (5 bases). Germline V gene sequence: CDR1 MDHEN, CDR2 SYDVKM. V lost 6 bases, J lost 3 bases, and 12 bases lay in between. There are 13 residues in the CDR3. The CDR3 DNA follows: TGTGCCAGCAGGGACGGACAAAACTACGAGCAGTACTTC. It is translated as CASRDGQNYEQYF.

CDR3 sequence reads: CAVDPSVYRDQPQHF. Here the CDR3 DNA reads TGTGCCGTAGACCCTTCAGTCTACAGGGATCAGCCCCAGCATTTT. The chain has TRBV28 and TRBJ1-5; a weak D match, TRBD1 (6 bases). In germline, CDR1 is MDHEN, CDR2 SYDVKM. The germline V and J ends were trimmed by 11 bases and 5 bases, with 22 bases remaining between them. This CDR3 region has 15 residues.

Regarding this clonotype: One end of the junction varies from germline; a read error may be responsible. This chain uses TRBV5-1 with TRBJ1-2; D gene ambiguous. CDR1 is SGHRS, CDR2 YFSETQ, per germline. This CDR3 contains 12 residues. The CDR3 sequence: CVSSLGRDGYTF. The CDR3 coding sequence is TGCGTCAGCAGCTTGGGCAGAGATGGCTACACCTTC.

This chain uses TRBV6-1 with TRBJ1-2, with 8 bases that match TRBD1. This CDR3 comprises 14 residues. Germline V gene sequence: CDR1 MNHNS, CDR2 SASEGT. V lost 7 bases, J lost 7 bases, and 11 bases stayed unmatched. DNA for the CDR3: TGTGCCAGCACCCCCAGACAGGGGCTCAGTGGCTACACCTTC. Its protein is CASTPRQGLSGYTF.

Notes on this clonotype: The germline gene is not matched at one end of the junction; a read error may be the cause. This chain links TRBV20-1 with TRBJ2-3; D is undetermined. The CDR3 has 13 amino acids. Germline assignment: CDR1 DFQATT and CDR2 SNEGSKA (reference sequence). CDR3 nucleotide sequence: TGCAGTGCTAGAGAGGGGTATCCAGATACGCGGTATTTT. As protein: CSAREGYPDTRYF.

The sample holds many counts of this clonotype. The rearrangement uses TRBV4-2 and TRBJ1-5; D unclear. There are 13 residues in the CDR3. In germline, CDR1 is LGHNA, CDR2 YNFKEQ. V lost 3 bases, J lost 0 bases, and 3 bases lay in between. This chain's CDR3 is CASSQDSNQPQHF. As DNA, the CDR3 is TGTGCCAGCAGCCAGGATAGCAATCAGCCCCAGCATTTT.

V gene TRBV6-1 combines with J gene TRBJ1-6, with a weak D call TRBD1 (5 bases). This CDR3 contains 13 residues. Germline lookup yields CDR1 MNHNS and CDR2 SASEGT. V was clipped by 6 bases and J by 8 bases, with 11 bases between them. This CDR3 is CASREGPHSPLHF. CDR3 coding DNA: TGTGCCAGCAGGGAGGGGCCCCATTCACCCCTCCACTTT.

J is TRBJ2-5 and V is TRBV5-1; D gene uncertain. Between the trimmed V and J ends, which lost 0 bases and 5 bases, there was a span of 17 bases. CDR3 length: 16 residues. The germline gives CDR1 SGHRS, CDR2 YFSETQ. The DNA for the CDR3 is TGCGCCAGCAGCTTGGGCTTCAGTGAGCCACGGGAGACCCAGTACTTC. It yields the protein CASSLGFSEPRETQYF.

Concerning this clonotype itself: A much bigger clone sits one base away, suggesting this may be a read error. The genes are TRBV20-1 and TRBJ1-5; TRBD1 matches at 7 bases. The CDR3 sequence is 17 residues long. CDR1 and CDR2 from the germline V gene are DFQATT and SNEGSKA (reference sequence). Germline trimming cut 0 bases from V and 6 bases from J; bases unmatched to any gene: 14. In nucleotides, the CDR3 is TGCAGTGCTAGAGATTGGGACAGTGGAATTCAGGGTCAGCCCCAGCATTTT. This translates into CSARDWDSGIQGQPQHF.

In its sample, this clonotype was seen many times. V is TRBV10-1 and J is TRBJ1-1; D might be TRBD1 (5 bases). The CDR3 runs 15 residues. Trimming removed 3 bases from V and 1 base from J, with 12 bases in between. From germline, CDR1 is WNHNN and CDR2 SYGVQD (reference sequence). The CDR3 region has the DNA TGCGCCAGCAGTGAAGGGACCTTTACGAACACTGAAGCTTTCTTT. Protein product: CASSEGTFTNTEAFF.

V gene TRBV7-9 combines with J gene TRBJ2-5, with unresolved D. Trimming removed 0 bases at V and 5 bases at J, with 16 bases between. Germline V gives CDR1 SEHNR, CDR2 FQNEAQ (reference sequence). This CDR3 spans 16 amino acids. CDR3 in DNA: TGTGCCAGCAGCTTAGCGTGGCAGGTTGCGGACGAGACCCAGTACTTC. This translates into CASSLAWQVADETQYF.

The gene calls are TRBV9 and TRBJ1-1; 9 nucleotides match TRBD1. J lost 8 bases, V lost 4 bases, and 9 bases had no gene match. The CDR3 has 14 amino acids. Germline assignment: CDR1 SGDLS and CDR2 YYNGEE. The DNA of the CDR3 is TGTGCCAGCAGCCAAGTCCCGGGACAGGGCGAAGCTTTCTTT. It specifies CASSQVPGQGEAFF.

V is TRBV13 and J is TRBJ2-7, with a weak D call TRBD2 (6 bases). The germline CDR1 and CDR2 sequences are PRHDT and FYEKMQ (reference sequence). The CDR3 totals 16 residues. Trimming cost V 0 bases and J 5 bases, with 17 bases left between them. In nucleotides, the CDR3 is TGTGCCAGCAGCTTAGGAGGAATCTTAGCGGCAGACGAGCAGTACTTC. This translates into CASSLGGILAADEQYF.

The chain employs TRBV6-1 and TRBJ1-1; 7 bases are a match to TRBD1. The CDR3 runs to 15 residues. With V trimmed by 4 bases and J by 0 bases, 5 bases remained unmatched. Germline loops: CDR1 MNHNS, CDR2 SASEGT. The CDR3 nucleotides are TGTGCCAGCAGTGCAGGGGGGATAATGAACACTGAAGCTTTCTTT. It codes for CASSAGGIMNTEAFF.

The V and J genes are TRBV25-1 and TRBJ1-2; D is uncertain. There are 13 residues in the CDR3. V lost 11 bases and J lost 8, with 21 bases in between. The germline gives CDR1 MGHDK, CDR2 SYGVNS. The CDR3 DNA sequence: TGTGCCTGGAGTGTACGGACGGGGATCGGCTACACCTTC. Protein: CAWSVRTGIGYTF.

This clonotype was seen repeatedly, ten times or more. The V call is TRBV5-1, the J call TRBJ1-2, with D possibly TRBD1 on 6 matching bases. From germline, CDR1 is SGHRS and CDR2 YFSETQ. This CDR3 is built from 12 residues. V lost 2 bases and J 6 bases, leaving 8 bases between the germline ends. The CDR3 loop reads CASSFPGDGYTF. CDR3 in DNA: TGCGCCAGCAGCTTTCCAGGGGATGGCTACACCTTC.

On this clonotype itself: Since a much larger clone is just one base distant, this may be a read error. The V call is TRBV20-1, the J call TRBJ1-2; D possibly corresponds to TRBD1 (6 bases). In germline, CDR1 is DFQATT, CDR2 SNEGSKA (reference sequence). The CDR3 is 14 residues long. CDR3 coding DNA: TGCAGTGCTGGAGATTCTACAGGGAAGACAGGCTACACCTTC. Its translation is CSAGDSTGKTGYTF.

The rearrangement joins TRBV29-1 to TRBJ1-1; D perhaps matches TRBD1 (6 bases). CDR1 and CDR2 (germline): SQVTM, ANQGSEA. Deletions cut 4 bases from V and 0 bases from J, with 9 bases between. The length of the CDR3 is 13 residues. The CDR3 DNA is TGCAGCGTTGCCGGACAGCTGAACACTGAAGCTTTCTTT. Protein sequence: CSVAGQLNTEAFF.